The rows below give T cell receptor beta chains drawn from one sample of a study of blood T cell repertoires in COVID-19. TCRdb's copy holds only in-frame clones and misses some; the assay was immunoSEQ multiplex PCR. The sample includes about 190,000 clones, roughly 77% of them seen just once. The sequenced sample consisted of peripheral blood. These receptors all stem from a woman older than 75 with COVID-19, enrolled during active disease. CDR3s leave out the opening cysteine and the closing phenylalanine or tryptophan.

>TRBJ1-5|TRBV30
AWSVRGYNQPQH
>TRBJ2-7|TRBV2
ASSATRVGEQY
>TRBJ1-3|TRBV2
ATQQGTGNTIY
>TRBJ2-3|TRBV19
ASSANRGTLRADTQY
>TRBJ2-7|TRBV28
ASSSWATYEQY
>TRBJ1-1|TRBV28
ASSLGSEAF
>TRBJ1-2|TRBV19
ASSLHRDRGPGYT
>TRBJ2-1|TRBV19
ASNLAGAPNDEQF
>TRBJ2-1|TRBV5-1
ASSWGGGNEQF
>TRBJ1-1|TRBV2
ASRAVNTEAF
>TRBJ2-6|TRBV4-2
ASSQVQSGANVLT
>TRBJ1-1|TRBV7-8
ASSFGHLNTEAF
>TRBJ1-6|TRBV2
ASSDPVGTGNRPLH
>TRBJ2-5|TRBV24-1
ATSFSAGDETQY
>TRBJ2-2|TRBV6-5
ASNLGGDTGELF
>TRBJ2-5|TRBV28
ASSSPSGIKTQY
>TRBJ2-5|TRBV7-8
ASSSGTAQETQY
>TRBJ1-5|TRBV19
ASSIGQGANQPQH
>TRBJ1-5|TRBV16
ASSLWTGGNQPQH
>TRBJ1-1|TRBV7-9
ASSIGETEAF
>TRBJ2-7|TRBV5-1
ASSPLPGTSSEQY
>TRBJ1-4|TRBV5-5
ASSLTGDRNEKLF
>TRBJ2-2|TRBV11-3
ASSLVAGGPRGSTGELF
>TRBJ2-7|TRBV27
ASSPLGDSYEQY
>TRBJ2-1|TRBV15
ATSDAGDRYNEQF
>TRBJ1-2|TRBV3-1/TRBV3-2
ASSEYSGYT